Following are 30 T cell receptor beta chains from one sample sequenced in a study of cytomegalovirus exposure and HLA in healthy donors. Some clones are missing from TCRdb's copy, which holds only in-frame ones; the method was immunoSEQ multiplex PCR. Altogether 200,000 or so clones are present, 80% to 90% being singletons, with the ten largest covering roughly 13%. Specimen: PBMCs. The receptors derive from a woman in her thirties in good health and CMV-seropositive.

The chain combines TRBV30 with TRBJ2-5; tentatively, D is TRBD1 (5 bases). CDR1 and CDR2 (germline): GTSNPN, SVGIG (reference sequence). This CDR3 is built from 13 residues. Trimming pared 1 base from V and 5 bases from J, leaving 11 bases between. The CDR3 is CAWSARTYETQYF. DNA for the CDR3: TGTGCCTGGAGTGCCAGGACATATGAGACCCAGTACTTC.

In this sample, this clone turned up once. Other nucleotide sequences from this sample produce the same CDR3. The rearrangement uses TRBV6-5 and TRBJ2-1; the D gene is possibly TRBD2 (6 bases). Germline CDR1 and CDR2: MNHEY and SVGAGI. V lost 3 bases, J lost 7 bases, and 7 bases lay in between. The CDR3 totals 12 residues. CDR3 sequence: CASSYGGNEQFF. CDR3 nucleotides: TGTGCCAGCAGTTATGGGGGGAATGAGCAGTTCTTC.

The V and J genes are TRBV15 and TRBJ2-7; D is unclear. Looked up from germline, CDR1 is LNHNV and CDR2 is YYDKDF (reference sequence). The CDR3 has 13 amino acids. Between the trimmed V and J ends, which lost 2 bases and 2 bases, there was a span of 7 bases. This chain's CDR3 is CATSRPPAYEQYF. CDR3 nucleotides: TGTGCCACCAGCAGACCCCCCGCCTACGAGCAGTACTTC.

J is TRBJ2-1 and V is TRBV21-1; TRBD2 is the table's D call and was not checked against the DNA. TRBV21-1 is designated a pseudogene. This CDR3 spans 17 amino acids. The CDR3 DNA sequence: TGTGCCAGCAGCAAAGAGGGTCGAGGGTTGCCCTACAATGAGCAGTTCTTC. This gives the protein CASSKEGRGLPYNEQFF.

CDR3 residues: CASSGTSGSYEQYF. The CDR3 coding sequence is TGTGCCAGCAGCGGTACCTCAGGTTCCTACGAGCAGTACTTC. This rearrangement joins TRBV9 to TRBJ2-7; D is uncertain. Germline CDR1 and CDR2: SGDLS and YYNGEE. V was cut by 3 bases and J by 1 base, with 11 bases left in between. This CDR3 is 14 amino acids long.

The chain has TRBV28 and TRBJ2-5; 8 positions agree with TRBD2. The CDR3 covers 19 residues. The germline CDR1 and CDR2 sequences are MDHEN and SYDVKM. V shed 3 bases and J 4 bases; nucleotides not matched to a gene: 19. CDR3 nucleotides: TGTGCCAGCAGTTTTCTCCCAAGCGGGAGCGCCGGGGGGAGAGAGACCCAGTACTTC. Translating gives CASSFLPSGSAGGRETQYF.

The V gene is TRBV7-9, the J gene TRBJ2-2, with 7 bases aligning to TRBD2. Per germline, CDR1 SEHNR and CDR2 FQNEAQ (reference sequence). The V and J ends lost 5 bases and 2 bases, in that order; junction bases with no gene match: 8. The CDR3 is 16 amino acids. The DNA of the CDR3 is TGTGCCAGCAGCAATCCGGGACTAATCAACACCGGGGAGCTGTTTTTT. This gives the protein CASSNPGLINTGELFF.

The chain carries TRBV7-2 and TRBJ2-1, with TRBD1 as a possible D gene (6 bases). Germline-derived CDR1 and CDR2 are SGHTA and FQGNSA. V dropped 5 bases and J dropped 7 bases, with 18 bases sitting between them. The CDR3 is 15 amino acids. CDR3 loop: CASSPHGGTGNEQFF. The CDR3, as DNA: TGTGCCAGCAGCCCCCATGGGGGAACAGGGAATGAGCAGTTCTTC.

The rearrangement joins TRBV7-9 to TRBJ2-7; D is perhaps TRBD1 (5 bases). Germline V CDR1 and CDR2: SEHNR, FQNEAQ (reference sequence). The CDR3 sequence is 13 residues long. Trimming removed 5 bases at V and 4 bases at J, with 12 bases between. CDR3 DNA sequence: TGTGCCAGCAGCCCCCCCGCAGGGTACGAGCAGTACTTC. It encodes CASSPPAGYEQYF.

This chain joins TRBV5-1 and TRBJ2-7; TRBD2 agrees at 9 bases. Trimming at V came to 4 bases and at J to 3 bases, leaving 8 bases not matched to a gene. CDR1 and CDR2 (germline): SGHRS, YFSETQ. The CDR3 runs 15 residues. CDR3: CASSLSGSGFYEQYF. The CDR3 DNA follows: TGCGCCAGCAGCCTTAGCGGGAGTGGGTTCTACGAGCAGTACTTC.

The CDR3: CASSGLRRGETQYF. CDR3 DNA: TGTGCCAGCAGTGGGTTGCGGAGAGGAGAGACCCAGTACTTC. The J gene is TRBJ2-5, the V gene TRBV27; unclear D gene. The CDR3 is 14 residues long. V lost 5 bases, J lost 4 bases, and 14 bases lay in between. Looked up from germline, CDR1 is MNHEY and CDR2 is SMNVEV (reference sequence).

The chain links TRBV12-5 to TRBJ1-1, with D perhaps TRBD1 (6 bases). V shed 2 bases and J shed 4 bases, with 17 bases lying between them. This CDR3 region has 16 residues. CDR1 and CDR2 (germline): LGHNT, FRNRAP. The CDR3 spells CASGLIQGLVSTEAFF. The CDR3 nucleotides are TGTGCTAGTGGTTTGATACAGGGTCTGGTTAGCACTGAAGCTTTCTTT.

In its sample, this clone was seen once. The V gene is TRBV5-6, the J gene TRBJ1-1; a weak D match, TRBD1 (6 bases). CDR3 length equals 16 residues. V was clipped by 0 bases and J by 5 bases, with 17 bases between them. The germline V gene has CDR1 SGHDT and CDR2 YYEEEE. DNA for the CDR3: TGTGCCAGCAGCTTGGTACGGGGTAGGGGGTCGACTGAAGCTTTCTTT. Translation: CASSLVRGRGSTEAFF.

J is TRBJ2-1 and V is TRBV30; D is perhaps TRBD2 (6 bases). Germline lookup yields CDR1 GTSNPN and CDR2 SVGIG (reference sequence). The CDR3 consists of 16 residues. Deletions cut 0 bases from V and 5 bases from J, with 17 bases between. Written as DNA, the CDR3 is TGTGCCTGGAGTGTAGAAAGGCAGCGGGCTAACAATGAGCAGTTCTTC. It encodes CAWSVERQRANNEQFF.

The DNA for the CDR3 is TGTGCCAGCAAGCCCGGGACAGGGGTAGTCGGGGAGCTGTTTTTT. It is translated as CASKPGTGVVGELFF. This chain connects TRBV9 to TRBJ2-2; 10 nucleotides agree with TRBD1. With 6 bases clipped from V and 7 bases from J, the junction kept 9 bases outside the gene matches. CDR3 size: 15 residues. Germline CDR1 is SGDLS and CDR2 is YYNGEE.

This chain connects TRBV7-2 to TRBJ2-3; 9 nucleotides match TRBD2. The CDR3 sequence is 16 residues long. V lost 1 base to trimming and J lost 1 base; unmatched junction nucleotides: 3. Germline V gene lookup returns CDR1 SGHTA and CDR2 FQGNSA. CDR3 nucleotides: TGTGCCAGCAGCTTAGTAGCGGGAGCGGGCACAGATACGCAGTATTTT. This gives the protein CASSLVAGAGTDTQYF.

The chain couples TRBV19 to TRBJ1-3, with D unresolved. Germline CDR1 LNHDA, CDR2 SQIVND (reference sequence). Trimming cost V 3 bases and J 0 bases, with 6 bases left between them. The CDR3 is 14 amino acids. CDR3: CASSIEHSGNTIYF. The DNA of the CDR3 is TGTGCCAGTAGTATTGAGCACTCTGGAAACACCATATATTTT.

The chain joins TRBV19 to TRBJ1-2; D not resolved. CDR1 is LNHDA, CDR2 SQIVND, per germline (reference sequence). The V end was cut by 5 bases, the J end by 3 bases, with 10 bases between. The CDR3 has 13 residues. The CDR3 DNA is TGTGCCAGTAGTCCGGTAACCGACTATGGCTACACCTTC. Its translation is CASSPVTDYGYTF.

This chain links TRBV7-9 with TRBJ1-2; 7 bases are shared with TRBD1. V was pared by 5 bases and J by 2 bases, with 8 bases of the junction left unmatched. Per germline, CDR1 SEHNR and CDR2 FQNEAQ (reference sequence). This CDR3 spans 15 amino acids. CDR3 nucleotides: TGTGCCAGCAGCCCCTTAGGGGGCCCAAACTATGGCTACACCTTC. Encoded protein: CASSPLGGPNYGYTF.

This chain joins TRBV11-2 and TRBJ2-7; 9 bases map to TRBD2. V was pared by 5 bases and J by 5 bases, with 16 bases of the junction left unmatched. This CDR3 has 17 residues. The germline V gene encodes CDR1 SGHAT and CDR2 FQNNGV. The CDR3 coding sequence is TGTGCCAGCAGCCCCAACCATAGCGGGAGATTCCCGCACGAGCAGTACTTC. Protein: CASSPNHSGRFPHEQYF.

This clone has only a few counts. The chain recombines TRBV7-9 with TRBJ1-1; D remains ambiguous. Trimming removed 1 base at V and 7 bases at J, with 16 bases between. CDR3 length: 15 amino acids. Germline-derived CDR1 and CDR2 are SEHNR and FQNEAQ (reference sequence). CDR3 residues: CASSLDIVTTNEAFF. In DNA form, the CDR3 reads TGTGCCAGCAGCTTAGATATCGTGACAACGAATGAAGCTTTCTTT.

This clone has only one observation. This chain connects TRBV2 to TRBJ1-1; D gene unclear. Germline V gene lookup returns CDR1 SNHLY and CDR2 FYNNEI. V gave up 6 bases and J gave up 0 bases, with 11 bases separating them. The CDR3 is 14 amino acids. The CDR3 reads CASSVDYMNTEAFF. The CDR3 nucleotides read TGTGCCAGCAGCGTTGACTACATGAACACTGAAGCTTTCTTT.

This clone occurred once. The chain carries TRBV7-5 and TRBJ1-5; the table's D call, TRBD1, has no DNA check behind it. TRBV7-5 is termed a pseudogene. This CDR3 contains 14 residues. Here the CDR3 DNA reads TGTGCCAGAAGCTTAAGGGGGCTGAGGCAGCCCCAGCATTTT. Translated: CARSLRGLRQPQHF.

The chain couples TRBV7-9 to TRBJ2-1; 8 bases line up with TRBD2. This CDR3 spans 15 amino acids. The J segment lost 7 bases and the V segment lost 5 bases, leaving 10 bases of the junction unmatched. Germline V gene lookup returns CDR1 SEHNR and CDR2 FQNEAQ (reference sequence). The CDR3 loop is CASSPLRGGRNEQFF. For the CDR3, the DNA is TGTGCCAGCAGCCCCCTCCGGGGGGGCAGGAATGAGCAGTTCTTC. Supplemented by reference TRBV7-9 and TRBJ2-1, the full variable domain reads DTGVSQNPRHKITKRGQNVTFRCDPISEHNRLYWYRQTLGQGPEFLTYFQNEAQLEKSRLLSDRFSAERPKGSFSTLEIQRTEQGDSAMYLCASSPLRGGRNEQFFGPGTRLTVL.

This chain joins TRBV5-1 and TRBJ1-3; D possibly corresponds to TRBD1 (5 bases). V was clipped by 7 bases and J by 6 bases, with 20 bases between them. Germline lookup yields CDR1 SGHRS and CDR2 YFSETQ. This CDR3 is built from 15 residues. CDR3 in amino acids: CASRLGRDSQNTIYF. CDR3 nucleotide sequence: TGCGCCAGCCGGCTGGGCAGGGACTCTCAAAACACCATATATTTT.

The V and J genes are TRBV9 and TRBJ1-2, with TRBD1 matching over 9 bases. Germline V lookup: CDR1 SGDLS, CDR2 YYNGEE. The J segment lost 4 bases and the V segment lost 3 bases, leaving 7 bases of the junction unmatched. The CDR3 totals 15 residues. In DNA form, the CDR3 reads TGTGCCAGCAGCGCTTGGGACAGGGAAGGCTATGGCTACACCTTC. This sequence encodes CASSAWDREGYGYTF.

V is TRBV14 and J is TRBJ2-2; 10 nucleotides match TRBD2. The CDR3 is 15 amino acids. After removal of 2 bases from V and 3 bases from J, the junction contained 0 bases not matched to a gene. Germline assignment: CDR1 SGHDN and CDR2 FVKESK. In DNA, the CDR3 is TGTGCCAGCAGCCAACTAGCGGGAGACACCGGGGAGCTGTTTTTT. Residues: CASSQLAGDTGELFF.

CDR3 in DNA: TGTGCCAGCAGCAGGGAGGCCGCAGGGGGGCAGAAAAACATTCAGTACTTC. It is translated as CASSREAAGGQKNIQYF. V is TRBV11-2 and J is TRBJ2-4, with D perhaps TRBD1 (7 bases). The CDR3 contains 17 residues. Trimming took 5 bases from V and 4 from J, leaving 21 bases between them. CDR1 is SGHAT, CDR2 FQNNGV, per germline.

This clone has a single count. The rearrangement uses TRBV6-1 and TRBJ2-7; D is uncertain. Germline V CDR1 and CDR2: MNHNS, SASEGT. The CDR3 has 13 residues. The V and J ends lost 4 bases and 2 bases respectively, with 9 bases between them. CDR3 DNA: TGTGCCAGCAGTGCGAGAGGCGCCTACGAGCAGTACTTC. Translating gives CASSARGAYEQYF.

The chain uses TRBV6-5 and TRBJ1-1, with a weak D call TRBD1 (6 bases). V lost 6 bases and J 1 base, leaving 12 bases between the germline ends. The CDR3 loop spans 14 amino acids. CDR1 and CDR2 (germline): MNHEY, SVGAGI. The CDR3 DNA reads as TGTGCCAGCAGCAAAACAGGGCAGAACACTGAAGCTTTCTTT. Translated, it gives CASSKTGQNTEAFF.